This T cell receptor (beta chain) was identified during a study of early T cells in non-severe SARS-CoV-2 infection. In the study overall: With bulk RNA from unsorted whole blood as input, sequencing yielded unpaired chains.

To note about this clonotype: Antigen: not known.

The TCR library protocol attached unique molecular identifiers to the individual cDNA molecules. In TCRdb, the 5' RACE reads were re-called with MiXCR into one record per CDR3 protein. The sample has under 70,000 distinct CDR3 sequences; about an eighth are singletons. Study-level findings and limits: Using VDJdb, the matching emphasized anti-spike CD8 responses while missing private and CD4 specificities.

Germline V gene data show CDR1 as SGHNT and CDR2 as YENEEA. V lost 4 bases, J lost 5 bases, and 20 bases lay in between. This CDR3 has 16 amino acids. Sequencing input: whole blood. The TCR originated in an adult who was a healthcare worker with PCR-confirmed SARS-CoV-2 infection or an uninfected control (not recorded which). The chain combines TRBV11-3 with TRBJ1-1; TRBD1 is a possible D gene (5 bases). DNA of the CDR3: TGTGCCAGCAGCTCCCTTCCCGGGGGTTGGAGGACTGAAGCTTTCTTT. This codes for CASSSLPGGWRTEAFF. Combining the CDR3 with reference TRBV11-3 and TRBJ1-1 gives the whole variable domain EAGVVQSPRYKIIEKKQPVAFWCNPISGHNTLYWYLQNLGQGPELLIRYENEEAVDDSQLPKDRFSAERLKGVDSTLKIQPAELGDSAVYLCASSSLPGGWRTEAFFGQGTRLTVV.